The entry below gives a single T cell receptor (beta chain) sequence along with its context. Its antigen is not identified. The data derive from a study of cytomegalovirus exposure and HLA in healthy donors. The PCR had 60 Vbeta and 13 Jbeta primers. Here immunoSEQ multiplex PCR was the method, and the copy in TCRdb shows in-frame clones only, minus some. The sample shows 200,000 to 250,000 clones, around three quarters of them seen only once. Study-wide points: Researchers had no immune exposure information except CMV serostatus available. Clonal expansion, a later analysis showed, was greater in HLA-associated TCR beta chains than in equally common others. Researchers reported in a later analysis that a missense DCLRE1C variant was tied to TCR beta V- and J-gene trimming. TCR beta V segments were, for the most part, productive about 87% or about 30% of the time in an earlier analysis.

Trimming removed 3 bases from V and 8 bases from J; junction bases left unmatched: 8. Germline loops: CDR1 LNHDA, CDR2 SQIVND (reference sequence). The CDR3 extends over 15 amino acids. This chain uses TRBV19 with TRBJ1-4; TRBD1 matches 8 bases. The sequence was collected from a man aged 35-49 years in good health and CMV-seronegative. The sample taken for sequencing was PBMCs. CDR3 bases: TGTGCCAGTAGTATGAAGCGGGACAGGCGGGAAAAACTGTTTTTT. This codes for CASSMKRDRREKLFF.